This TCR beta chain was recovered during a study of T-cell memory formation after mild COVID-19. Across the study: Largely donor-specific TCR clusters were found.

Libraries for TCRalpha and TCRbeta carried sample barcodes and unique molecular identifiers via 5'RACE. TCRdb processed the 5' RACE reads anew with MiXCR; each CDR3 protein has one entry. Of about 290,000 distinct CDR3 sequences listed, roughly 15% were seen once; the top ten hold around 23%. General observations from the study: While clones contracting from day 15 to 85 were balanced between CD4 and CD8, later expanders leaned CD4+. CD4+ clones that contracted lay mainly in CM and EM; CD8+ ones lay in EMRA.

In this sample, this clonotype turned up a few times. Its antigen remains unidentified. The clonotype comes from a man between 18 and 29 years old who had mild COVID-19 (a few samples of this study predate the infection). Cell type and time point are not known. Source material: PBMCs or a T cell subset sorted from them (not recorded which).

The CDR3: CASSHTGGNRELFF. CDR3 coding DNA: TGTGCCAGCAGCCATACTGGGGGAAACCGGGAGCTGTTTTTT. The V and J genes are TRBV9 and TRBJ1-4, with D perhaps matching TRBD1 or TRBD2 (5 bases each). Near its end, the DNA agrees better with TRBJ2-2, so the J call may be wrong. Germline V lookup: CDR1 SGDLS, CDR2 YYNGEE. This CDR3 region has 14 residues.